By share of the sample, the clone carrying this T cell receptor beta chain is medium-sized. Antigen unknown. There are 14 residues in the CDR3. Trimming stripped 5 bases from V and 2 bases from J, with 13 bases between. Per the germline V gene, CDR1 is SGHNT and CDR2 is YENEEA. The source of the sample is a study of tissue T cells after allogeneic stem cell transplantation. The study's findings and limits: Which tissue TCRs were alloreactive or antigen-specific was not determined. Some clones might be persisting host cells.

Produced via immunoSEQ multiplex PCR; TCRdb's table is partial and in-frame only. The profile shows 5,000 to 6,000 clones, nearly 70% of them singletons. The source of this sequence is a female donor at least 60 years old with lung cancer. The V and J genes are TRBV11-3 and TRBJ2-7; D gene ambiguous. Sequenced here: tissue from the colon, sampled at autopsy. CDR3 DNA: TGTGCCAGCAGCCGTCACGACGGCACCTACGAGCAGTACTTC. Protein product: CASSRHDGTYEQYF.